A single sample is the source of the 18 T cell receptor beta chains below, sequenced in a study of cytomegalovirus exposure and HLA in healthy donors. PCR primers comprised 60 Vbeta and 13 Jbeta primers. Using immunoSEQ multiplex PCR, the repertoire was profiled, and TCRdb retains in-frame clones only, with some absent. The sample carries 150,000 to 200,000 clones, roughly nine tenths recorded once. The specimen was PBMCs. These receptors were taken from a boy younger than 10 in good health and CMV-seronegative.

The V call is TRBV2, the J call TRBJ2-1, with 10 nucleotides matching TRBD2. V dropped 3 bases and J dropped 4; count of bases not matched to a gene: 6. In germline, CDR1 is SNHLY, CDR2 FYNNEI. This CDR3 comprises 16 residues. The CDR3 loop is CASSEGNSGGYNEQFF. The CDR3 DNA follows: TGTGCCAGCAGTGAGGGTAATAGCGGGGGGTACAATGAGCAGTTCTTC.

The chain is built from TRBV25-1 and TRBJ1-6, with 9 bases lining up with TRBD1. V trimming: 10 bases; J trimming: 9 bases; junction bases outside the gene matches: 22. The germline gives CDR1 MGHDK, CDR2 SYGVNS. The CDR3 is made up of 18 amino acids. CDR3: CATQNGTGFFNDTSPLHF. In DNA form, the CDR3 reads TGTGCCACCCAGAACGGGACAGGGTTCTTCAACGATACTTCACCCCTCCACTTT.

This rearrangement joins TRBV7-6 to TRBJ1-5; no clear D gene. V was cut by 3 bases and J by 4 bases, with 7 bases left in between. This CDR3 has 13 amino acids. In germline, CDR1 is SGHVS, CDR2 FNYEAQ. CDR3 protein: CASSLTNNQPQHF. CDR3 in DNA: TGTGCCAGCAGCTTGACAAATAATCAGCCCCAGCATTTT.

The J gene is TRBJ1-4, the V gene TRBV28, with D possibly TRBD1 on 5 matching bases. V was cut by 6 bases and J by 8 bases, with 13 bases left in between. The germline V gene has CDR1 MDHEN and CDR2 SYDVKM. There are 13 residues in the CDR3. The CDR3 reads CASRAGGEEKLFF. In nucleotides, the CDR3 is TGTGCCAGCAGGGCGGGGGGAGAGGAAAAACTGTTTTTT.

This sequence joins TRBV2 and TRBJ2-4, with 7 positions matching TRBD1. V dropped 6 bases and J dropped 6; count of bases not matched to a gene: 5. Germline V gene lookup returns CDR1 SNHLY and CDR2 FYNNEI. This CDR3 is built from 13 residues. The CDR3: CASRPGQLNIQYF. CDR3 sequence (DNA): TGTGCCAGCAGACCGGGACAGTTAAACATTCAGTACTTC.

The chain combines TRBV28 with TRBJ1-1; D unresolved. V was clipped by 4 bases and J by 0 bases, with 9 bases between them. The CDR3 covers 14 residues. CDR1 and CDR2 (germline): MDHEN, SYDVKM. The CDR3 loop reads CASSSTGVNTEAFF. The CDR3, as DNA: TGTGCCAGCAGTTCAACCGGGGTGAACACTGAAGCTTTCTTT. The complete variable domain, with remaining parts taken from reference TRBV28 and TRBJ1-1, reads DVKVTQSSRYLVKRTGEKVFLECVQDMDHENMFWYRQDPGLGLRLIYFSYDVKMKEKGDIPEGYSVSREKKERFSLILESASTNQTSMYLCASSSTGVNTEAFFGQGTRLTVV.

The chain links TRBV5-1 to TRBJ2-7; TRBD1 matches 9 bases. The J segment lost 3 bases and the V segment lost 1 base, leaving 5 bases of the junction unmatched. The CDR3 consists of 15 residues. Germline CDR1 reads SGHRS; CDR2 reads YFSETQ. CDR3 loop: CASSLTGTGNYEQYF. Written as DNA, the CDR3 is TGCGCCAGCAGCTTGACCGGGACAGGGAACTACGAGCAGTACTTC.

Of note for this clone: Its ends do not fully match the called genes, so a read error is possible. This sequence joins TRBV7-9 and TRBJ2-3, with D unclear. The CDR3 extends over 11 amino acids. Germline V lookup: CDR1 SEHNR, CDR2 FQNEAQ (reference sequence). The CDR3 sequence is CSSSPKDTQYF. The CDR3 nucleotides read TGTTCCAGCAGCCCTAAAGATACGCAGTATTTT.

The rearrangement links TRBV18 to TRBJ2-1; the match to TRBD2 covers 8 bases. Germline CDR1 is KGHSH and CDR2 is LQKENI. V dropped 4 bases and J dropped 6; count of bases not matched to a gene: 2. CDR3 length equals 13 residues. CDR3 DNA sequence: TGTGCCAGCTCACAAGGGACTAGCAATGAGCAGTTCTTC. Its translation is CASSQGTSNEQFF.

The V gene is TRBV27, the J gene TRBJ2-7; 8 nucleotides align to TRBD1. The CDR3 is 14 amino acids. Germline CDR1 is MNHEY and CDR2 is SMNVEV (reference sequence). V dropped 2 bases and J dropped 6; count of bases not matched to a gene: 6. The chain's CDR3 is CASSLGGQGGEQYF. The CDR3 DNA reads as TGTGCCAGCAGTTTAGGTGGACAGGGAGGCGAGCAGTACTTC.

The V and J genes are TRBV19 and TRBJ1-1; 11 bases match TRBD1. After removal of 5 bases from V and 5 bases from J, the junction contained 4 bases not matched to a gene. CDR1 LNHDA and CDR2 SQIVND come from the germline V gene (reference sequence). The CDR3 contains 14 residues. CDR3 sequence reads: CASSGQGAGTEAFF. The CDR3, as DNA: TGTGCCAGTAGTGGACAGGGGGCAGGGACTGAAGCTTTCTTT. The full variable domain, in which reference TRBV19 and TRBJ1-1 provide the parts outside the CDR3, is DGGITQSPKYLFRKEGQNVTLSCEQNLNHDAMYWYRQDPGQGLRLIYYSQIVNDFQKGDIAEGYSVSREKKESFPLTVTSAQKNPTAFYLCASSGQGAGTEAFFGQGTRLTVV.

The V gene is TRBV29-1, the J gene TRBJ2-1; D is ambiguous. The CDR3 is 12 amino acids. Germline V gives CDR1 SQVTM, CDR2 ANQGSEA. V shed 7 bases and J shed 6 bases, with 13 bases lying between them. CDR3 region: CSALKSGNEQFF. CDR3 nucleotides: TGCAGCGCCCTAAAAAGTGGCAATGAGCAGTTCTTC.

The V and J genes are TRBV9 and TRBJ1-1; D unclear. Looked up from germline, CDR1 is SGDLS and CDR2 is YYNGEE. Trimming removed 0 bases from V and 4 bases from J, with 10 bases in between. CDR3 length equals 14 residues. CDR3 region: CASSVGTPGTEAFF. CDR3 bases: TGTGCCAGCAGCGTAGGAACACCAGGCACTGAAGCTTTCTTT. Based on the CDR3 plus reference TRBV9 and TRBJ1-1, the full variable domain is DSGVTQTPKHLITATGQRVTLRCSPRSGDLSVYWYQQSLDQGLQFLIQYYNGEERAKGNILERFSAQQFPDLHSELNLSSLELGDSALYFCASSVGTPGTEAFFGQGTRLTVV.

CDR3 coding DNA: TGCAGCGTTCTTCTCGGAGGTTGGGGCAATGAGCAGTTCTTC. Translated: CSVLLGGWGNEQFF. The V gene is TRBV29-1, the J gene TRBJ2-1; D is perhaps TRBD2 (5 bases). Germline CDR1 is SQVTM and CDR2 is ANQGSEA. The CDR3 length is 14 residues. The V and J ends lost 5 bases and 6 bases respectively, with 17 bases between them.

The gene calls are TRBV5-4 and TRBJ2-3; 8 nucleotides line up with TRBD2. CDR3 length: 15 amino acids. Germline values: CDR1 SGHNT, CDR2 YYREEE (reference sequence). The trim removed 3 bases at V and 0 bases at J, leaving 3 bases unmatched. CDR3 sequence: CASSSKRGSTDTQYF. The CDR3, as DNA: TGTGCCAGCAGCTCCAAGCGGGGGAGCACAGATACGCAGTATTTT.

The CDR3 DNA sequence: TGTGCCTGGACCGGGGACAGAAACTATGGCTACACCTTC. Translated, it gives CAWTGDRNYGYTF. The chain links TRBV30 to TRBJ1-2; 7 nucleotides agree with TRBD1. The CDR3 totals 13 residues. V shed 4 bases, J shed 2 bases, and the junction held 4 bases outside the gene matches. Germline V gene lookup returns CDR1 GTSNPN and CDR2 SVGIG (reference sequence).

The rearrangement joins TRBV28 to TRBJ2-7, with 8 nucleotides matching TRBD1. From germline, CDR1 is MDHEN and CDR2 SYDVKM. This CDR3 region has 14 residues. V was pared by 5 bases and J by 2 bases, with 5 bases of the junction left unmatched. This chain's CDR3 is CASSPRGLTYEQYF. In nucleotides, the CDR3 is TGTGCCAGCAGTCCCAGGGGGCTGACCTACGAGCAGTACTTC.

This rearrangement joins TRBV5-1 to TRBJ2-5; D gene uncertain. The V gene lost 5 bases and the J gene lost 0 bases, with 5 bases spanning the gap. CDR1 and CDR2 from the germline V gene are SGHRS and YFSETQ. CDR3 length: 12 residues. In DNA form, the CDR3 reads TGCGCCAGCAGGGAGAACCAAGAGACCCAGTACTTC. Its translation: CASRENQETQYF.